The 30 T cell receptor beta chains below were found in one sample sequenced in a study of blood T cell repertoires in COVID-19. Clones were read by immunoSEQ multiplex PCR, and TCRdb kept only the in-frame ones, dropping some. Of 200,000 to 250,000 clones detected, approximately 80% appear once; the ten largest clones hold approximately 1.3%. Sequencing was performed on peripheral blood. These receptors were taken from a woman between 40 and 50 years old who had recovered from COVID-19.

V gene TRBV7-2 combines with J gene TRBJ1-2; D unclear. V lost 1 base, J lost 5 bases, and 5 bases lay in between. Germline V lookup: CDR1 SGHTA, CDR2 FQGNSA. The CDR3 covers 12 residues. CDR3 region: CASSLVTYGYTF. For the CDR3, the DNA is TGTGCCAGCAGCTTAGTTACTTATGGCTACACCTTC.

The chain uses TRBV5-1 and TRBJ2-3; 9 nucleotides line up with TRBD1. The junction had 16 bases not matched to a gene; V was cut back by 0 bases and J by 2 bases. Germline values: CDR1 SGHRS, CDR2 YFSETQ. The CDR3 contains 20 residues. The DNA of the CDR3 is TGCGCCAGCAGCTTGGGGGACCGCCGATTCGGGACAGGGAACACAGATACGCAGTATTTT. Amino acids: CASSLGDRRFGTGNTDTQYF.

This chain connects TRBV15 to TRBJ2-1; 8 bases match TRBD2. V was pared by 0 bases and J by 7 bases, with 11 bases of the junction left unmatched. CDR1 is LNHNV and CDR2 is YYDKDF in the germline V gene (reference sequence). The CDR3 has 17 amino acids. CDR3 coding DNA: TGTGCCACCAGCAGAGATTCGAACGGGGGGGCCCGTAATGAGCAGTTCTTC. As protein: CATSRDSNGGARNEQFF.

This chain connects TRBV6-5 to TRBJ2-3; a possible D gene is TRBD2 (6 bases). V was clipped by 9 bases and J by 0 bases, with 16 bases between them. Germline CDR1 and CDR2: MNHEY and SVGAGI. CDR3 length: 15 residues. The CDR3 nucleotides are TGTGCCAGTAGGCCTGTGGGACTCAGCACAGATACGCAGTATTTT. It encodes CASRPVGLSTDTQYF.

This clone was detected only a few times. This chain connects TRBV7-2 to TRBJ2-5, with a weak D call TRBD1 (6 bases). Germline CDR1 is SGHTA and CDR2 is FQGNSA. The CDR3 totals 15 residues. The V end was cut by 6 bases, the J end by 5 bases, with 19 bases between. The CDR3 here is CASREYRAGKETQYF. In nucleotides, the CDR3 is TGTGCCAGCAGGGAATACAGGGCGGGCAAGGAGACCCAGTACTTC.

This sequence joins TRBV6-1 and TRBJ1-4, with 11 bases that match TRBD1. From germline, CDR1 is MNHNS and CDR2 SASEGT. The CDR3 is made up of 20 amino acids. The J segment lost 6 bases and the V segment lost 1 base, leaving 16 bases of the junction unmatched. This chain's CDR3 is CASSEGTGGWVGEFDEKLFF. For the CDR3, the DNA is TGTGCCAGCAGTGAAGGGACAGGGGGCTGGGTTGGGGAATTCGATGAAAAACTGTTTTTT.

This rearrangement joins TRBV5-1 to TRBJ1-1; D is unresolved. Between the trimmed V and J ends, which lost 0 bases and 4 bases, there was a span of 10 bases. The germline gives CDR1 SGHRS, CDR2 YFSETQ. The CDR3 is 14 residues long. The CDR3 DNA reads as TGCGCCAGCAGCTTGGAGGGAGGCGCCACTGAAGCTTTCTTT. Its translation is CASSLEGGATEAFF.

This chain uses TRBV6-2 or TRBV6-3 with TRBJ1-2; D gene uncertain. The CDR3 covers 12 residues. Germline lookup yields CDR1 MNHEY and CDR2 SVGEGT. Trimming took 5 bases from V and 4 from J, leaving 8 bases between them. Written as DNA, the CDR3 is TGTGCCAGCAGTCTAGTATTCTATGGCTACACCTTC. This codes for CASSLVFYGYTF.

V usage is TRBV6-5 and J usage is TRBJ1-1; no reliable D call. The CDR3 spans 11 residues. Trimming removed 6 bases at V and 4 bases at J, with 6 bases between. Germline V gene data show CDR1 as MNHEY and CDR2 as SVGAGI. CDR3 amino acids: CASRGPTEAFF. CDR3 nucleotide sequence: TGTGCCAGCAGGGGCCCCACTGAAGCTTTCTTT.

V is TRBV2 and J is TRBJ1-3; no clear D. CDR3 length equals 11 residues. V was trimmed by 4 bases and J by 8 bases, leaving 6 bases between them. Looked up from germline, CDR1 is SNHLY and CDR2 is FYNNEI. This chain's CDR3 is CASSVRDTIYF. The DNA for the CDR3 is TGTGCCAGCAGTGTGAGAGACACCATATATTTT. Supplemented by reference TRBV2 and TRBJ1-3, the full variable domain reads EPEVTQTPSHQVTQMGQEVILRCVPISNHLYFYWYRQILGQKVEFLVSFYNNEISEKSEIFDDQFSVERPDGSNFTLKIRSTKLEDSAMYFCASSVRDTIYFGEGSWLTVV.

This rearrangement joins TRBV7-9 to TRBJ2-5, with D unresolved. V lost 5 bases and J lost 4, with 11 bases in between. The germline gives CDR1 SEHNR, CDR2 FQNEAQ (reference sequence). The CDR3 is made up of 13 amino acids. CDR3 sequence (DNA): TGTGCCAGCAGCCCAAGAGGCCCAGAGACCCAGTACTTC. Its protein product is CASSPRGPETQYF. The entire variable domain, with the rest obtained from reference TRBV7-9 and TRBJ2-5, is as follows: DTGVSQNPRHKITKRGQNVTFRCDPISEHNRLYWYRQTLGQGPEFLTYFQNEAQLEKSRLLSDRFSAERPKGSFSTLEIQRTEQGDSAMYLCASSPRGPETQYFGPGTRLLVL.

The chain carries TRBV10-3 and TRBJ1-6; 8 bases match TRBD1. The CDR3 is made up of 19 amino acids. Trimming removed 1 base from V and 7 bases from J; junction bases left unmatched: 15. Looked up from germline, CDR1 is ENHRY and CDR2 is SYGVKD. The CDR3 loop is CAISEFSHIRTGTNSPLHF. CDR3 in DNA: TGTGCCATCAGTGAGTTTTCACACATCAGGACAGGGACCAATTCACCCCTCCACTTT.

The chain combines TRBV20-1 with TRBJ2-2; 9 positions match TRBD1. The germline gives CDR1 DFQATT, CDR2 SNEGSKA (reference sequence). V lost 3 bases and J lost 6; bases outside the gene matches: 5. The CDR3 consists of 14 residues. The CDR3, as DNA: TGCAGTGCTAGTCCCGGGACAGGGCCCGGGGAGCTGTTTTTT. It specifies CSASPGTGPGELFF.

The chain has TRBV24-1 and TRBJ1-1, with TRBD1 matching 11 bases. This CDR3 region has 17 residues. Trimming at V came to 6 bases and at J to 0 bases, leaving 8 bases not matched to a gene. From germline, CDR1 is KGHDR and CDR2 SFDVKD. DNA for the CDR3: TGTGCCACCAGTACTCCGGGACAGGGGGTTTTGAACACTGAAGCTTTCTTT. Translated, it gives CATSTPGQGVLNTEAFF.

This clone was picked up a small number of times. This chain connects TRBV7-2 to TRBJ2-3; 10 nucleotides align to TRBD2. This CDR3 comprises 15 residues. V was clipped by 4 bases and J by 1 base; unmatched bases: 2. Germline CDR1 SGHTA, CDR2 FQGNSA. The CDR3 region has the DNA TGTGCCAGCAGCTCCACTAGCGGGGGCACAGATACGCAGTATTTT. This codes for CASSSTSGGTDTQYF.

The chain recombines TRBV20-1 with TRBJ2-5; 8 bases are a match to TRBD1. The CDR3 loop spans 13 amino acids. After removal of 3 bases from V and 4 bases from J, the junction contained 4 bases not matched to a gene. Germline V lookup: CDR1 DFQATT, CDR2 SNEGSKA (reference sequence). This chain's CDR3 is CSASKTGVETQYF. The CDR3 nucleotides are TGCAGTGCTAGTAAGACAGGGGTAGAGACCCAGTACTTC.

This clone occurred once. The V call is TRBV5-1, the J call TRBJ2-7, with 8 bases identical to TRBD2. The CDR3 covers 15 residues. The junction had 10 bases not matched to a gene; V was cut back by 4 bases and J by 4 bases. CDR1 is SGHRS, CDR2 YFSETQ, per germline. The CDR3 protein is CASSPGGGGRYEQYF. The CDR3 DNA reads as TGCGCCAGCAGCCCTGGTGGCGGGGGGAGGTACGAGCAGTACTTC.

The chain recombines TRBV18 with TRBJ2-4; D might be TRBD2 (7 bases). Germline CDR1 KGHSH, CDR2 LQKENI. The CDR3 runs 18 residues. Trimming left V 3 bases short and J 0 bases short, with 18 bases between. CDR3 sequence reads: CASSPFLPGGLAKNIQYF. CDR3 sequence (DNA): TGTGCCAGCTCACCGTTTCTTCCCGGGGGGCTAGCCAAAAACATTCAGTACTTC.

J is TRBJ2-1 and V is TRBV9; TRBD2 aligns across 10 bases. The germline V gene has CDR1 SGDLS and CDR2 YYNGEE. J gave up 6 bases and V 1 base, and 7 bases lay outside the gene matches. This CDR3 region has 16 residues. The chain's CDR3 is CASSVMGTSETNEQFF. CDR3 nucleotide sequence: TGTGCCAGCAGCGTAATGGGGACTAGCGAAACCAATGAGCAGTTCTTC.

In DNA form, the CDR3 reads TGCGCCAGCAGCTTAAGCGGGGACCAAGAGACCCAGTACTTC. Its protein is CASSLSGDQETQYF. J is TRBJ2-5 and V is TRBV5-1, with 7 bases identical to TRBD2. The J segment lost 0 bases and the V segment lost 2 bases, leaving 1 base of the junction unmatched. The CDR3 runs to 14 residues. The germline CDR1 and CDR2 sequences are SGHRS and YFSETQ.

The chain recombines TRBV20-1 with TRBJ1-4; TRBD1 might be the D (6 bases). This CDR3 spans 11 amino acids. CDR1 is DFQATT and CDR2 is SNEGSKA in the germline V gene (reference sequence). V lost 4 bases and J lost 15, with 15 bases in between. The CDR3 spells CSATIRGSVFF. CDR3 in DNA: TGCAGTGCTACTATCAGGGGAAGTGTGTTTTTT.

The chain combines TRBV30 with TRBJ1-6, with D uncertain. CDR1 is GTSNPN, CDR2 SVGIG, per germline (reference sequence). The CDR3 loop spans 13 amino acids. The V end was cut by 3 bases, the J end by 7 bases, with 10 bases between. The DNA of the CDR3 is TGTGCCTGGAGAGGAGGCGCGAATTCACCCCTCCACTTT. Encoded protein: CAWRGGANSPLHF.

This chain links TRBV28 with TRBJ1-2; 9 nucleotides agree with TRBD1. The CDR3 consists of 14 residues. Germline V gene sequence: CDR1 MDHEN, CDR2 SYDVKM. Trimming removed 6 bases from V and 8 bases from J; junction bases left unmatched: 10. The CDR3 spells CASRSTGGVGGYTF. CDR3 DNA sequence: TGTGCCAGCAGATCTACAGGGGGCGTGGGCGGCTACACCTTC.

The CDR3 nucleotides read TGCGCCAGCAGCCTCCCACAGGGCTCTGGGGCCAACGTCCTGACTTTC. Its protein is CASSLPQGSGANVLTF. The V and J genes are TRBV5-1 and TRBJ2-6; tentative D call: TRBD1 (6 bases). V lost 4 bases and J lost 0, with 11 bases in between. Per the germline V gene, CDR1 is SGHRS and CDR2 is YFSETQ. The CDR3 is 16 residues long. Combining the CDR3 with reference TRBV5-1 and TRBJ2-6 gives the whole variable domain KAGVTQTPRYLIKTRGQQVTLSCSPISGHRSVSWYQQTPGQGLQFLFEYFSETQRNKGNFPGRFSGRQFSNSRSEMNVSTLELGDSALYLCASSLPQGSGANVLTFGAGSRLTVL.

The genes are TRBV24-1 and TRBJ2-5; TRBD2 matches at 7 bases. Germline values: CDR1 KGHDR, CDR2 SFDVKD. V trimming: 6 bases; J trimming: 4 bases; junction bases outside the gene matches: 1. The CDR3 runs to 12 residues. The CDR3 nucleotides read TGTGCCACCAGTTCTAGCGGAGAGACCCAGTACTTC. Amino acid sequence: CATSSSGETQYF.

This clone came up once. This rearrangement joins TRBV3-1 (or the pseudogene TRBV3-2) to TRBJ2-7; possible D gene TRBD2, 6 bases. Germline V gene lookup returns CDR1 LGHDT and CDR2 YNNKEL (reference sequence). Deletions cut 1 base from V and 3 bases from J, with 13 bases between. The CDR3 covers 15 residues. CDR3: CASSQGNAGYYEQYF. The CDR3 DNA sequence: TGTGCCAGCAGCCAAGGGAACGCGGGGTACTACGAGCAGTACTTC.

The chain combines TRBV7-2 with TRBJ2-1, with D unresolved. The CDR3 extends over 13 amino acids. V lost 6 bases to trimming and J lost 6 bases, with 12 bases between them. Germline CDR1 is SGHTA and CDR2 is FQGNSA. This chain's CDR3 is CASSTDPRNEQFF. The CDR3 region has the DNA TGTGCCAGCAGTACTGATCCCCGCAATGAGCAGTTCTTC. Supplemented by reference TRBV7-2 and TRBJ2-1, the full variable domain reads GAGVSQSPSNKVTEKGKDVELRCDPISGHTALYWYRQSLGQGLEFLIYFQGNSAPDKSGLPSDRFSAERTGGSVSTLTIQRTQQEDSAVYLCASSTDPRNEQFFGPGTRLTVL.

This clone was seen only a few times. Germline and junction disagree at one end, which may indicate a read error. The rearrangement uses TRBV7-2 and TRBJ2-7; 8 bases are shared with TRBD1. The CDR3 totals 13 residues. The germline V gene has CDR1 SGHTA and CDR2 FQGNSA. Written as DNA, the CDR3 is TGTGCCAGCAGCACCCAGGATGGGACAGGAAGGGACTTC. Translation: CASSTQDGTGRDF.

In this sample, this clone turned up once. The same CDR3 arises from other DNA sequences in this sample as well. This rearrangement joins TRBV7-8 to TRBJ1-4; weak D call: TRBD1 (5 bases). This CDR3 has 14 residues. Germline V gives CDR1 SGHVS, CDR2 FQNEAQ. Trimming took off 5 bases at V and 3 bases at J, with 10 bases between the two ends. The CDR3 DNA is TGTGCCAGCAGCCCCCCGGGGGCTAATGAAAAACTGTTTTTT. This sequence encodes CASSPPGANEKLFF.

The chain is built from TRBV5-1 and TRBJ2-7; 10 bases align to TRBD2. Per the germline V gene, CDR1 is SGHRS and CDR2 is YFSETQ. V lost 7 bases to trimming and J lost 5 bases; unmatched junction nucleotides: 9. The CDR3 has 14 residues. This CDR3 reads CASATVAGGHEQYF. The CDR3 DNA sequence: TGCGCCAGCGCCACTGTAGCGGGGGGCCACGAGCAGTACTTC.